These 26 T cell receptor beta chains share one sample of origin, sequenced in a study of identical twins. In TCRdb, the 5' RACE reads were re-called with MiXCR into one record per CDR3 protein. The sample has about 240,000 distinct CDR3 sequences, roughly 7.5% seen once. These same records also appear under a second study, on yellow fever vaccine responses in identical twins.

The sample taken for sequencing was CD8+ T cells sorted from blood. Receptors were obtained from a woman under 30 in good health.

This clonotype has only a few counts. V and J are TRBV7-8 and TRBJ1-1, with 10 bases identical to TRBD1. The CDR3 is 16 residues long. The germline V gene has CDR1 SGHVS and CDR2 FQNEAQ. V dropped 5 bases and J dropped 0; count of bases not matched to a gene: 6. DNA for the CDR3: TGTGCCAGCAGCGGACGACAGGGGGCTTTGAACACTGAAGCTTTCTTT. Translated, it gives CASSGRQGALNTEAFF.

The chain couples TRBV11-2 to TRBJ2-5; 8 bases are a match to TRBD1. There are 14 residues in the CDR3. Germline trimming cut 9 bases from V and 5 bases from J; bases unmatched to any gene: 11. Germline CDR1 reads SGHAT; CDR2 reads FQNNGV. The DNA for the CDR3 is TGTGCCAGTTCGTTTCCGGACAGGGTGGAGACCCAGTACTTC. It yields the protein CASSFPDRVETQYF. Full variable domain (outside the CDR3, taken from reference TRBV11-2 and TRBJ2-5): EAGVAQSPRYKIIEKRQSVAFWCNPISGHATLYWYQQILGQGPKLLIQFQNNGVVDDSQLPKDRFSAERLKGVDSTLKIQPAKLEDSAVYLCASSFPDRVETQYFGPGTRLLVL.

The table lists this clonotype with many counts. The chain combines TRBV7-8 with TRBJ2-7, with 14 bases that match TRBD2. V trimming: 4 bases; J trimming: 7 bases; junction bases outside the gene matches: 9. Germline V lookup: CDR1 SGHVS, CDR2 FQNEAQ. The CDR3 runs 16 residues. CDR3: CASSSRLAGGPGEQYF. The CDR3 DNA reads TGTGCCAGCAGCTCCCGACTAGCGGGAGGGCCCGGGGAGCAGTACTTC. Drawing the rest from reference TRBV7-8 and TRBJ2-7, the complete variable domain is GAGVSQSPRYKVAKRGQDVALRCDPISGHVSLFWYQQALGQGPEFLTYFQNEAQLDKSGLPSDRFFAERPEGSVSTLKIQRTQQEDSAVYLCASSSRLAGGPGEQYFGPGTRLTVT.

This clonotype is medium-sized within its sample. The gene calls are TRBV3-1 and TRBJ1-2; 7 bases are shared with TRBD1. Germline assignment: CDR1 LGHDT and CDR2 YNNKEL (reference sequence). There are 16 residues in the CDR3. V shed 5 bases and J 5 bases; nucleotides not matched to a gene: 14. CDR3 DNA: TGTGCCAGCAGCGTGAACCCGGACAGGATCCTATATGGCTACACCTTC. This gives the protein CASSVNPDRILYGYTF.

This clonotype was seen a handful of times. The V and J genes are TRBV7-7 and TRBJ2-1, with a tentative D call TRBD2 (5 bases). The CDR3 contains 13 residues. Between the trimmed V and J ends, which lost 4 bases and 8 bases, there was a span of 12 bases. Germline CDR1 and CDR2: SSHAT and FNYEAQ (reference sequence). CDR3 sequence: CASSSGYLDEQFF. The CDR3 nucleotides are TGTGCCAGCAGCTCGGGGTACTTAGATGAGCAGTTCTTC.

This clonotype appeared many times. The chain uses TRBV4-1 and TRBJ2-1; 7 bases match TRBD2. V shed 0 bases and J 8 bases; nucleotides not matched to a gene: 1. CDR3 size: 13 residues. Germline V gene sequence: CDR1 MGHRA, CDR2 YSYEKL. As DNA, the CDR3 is TGCGCCAGCAGCCAAGATCGGGGGGATGAGCAGTTCTTC. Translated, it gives CASSQDRGDEQFF.

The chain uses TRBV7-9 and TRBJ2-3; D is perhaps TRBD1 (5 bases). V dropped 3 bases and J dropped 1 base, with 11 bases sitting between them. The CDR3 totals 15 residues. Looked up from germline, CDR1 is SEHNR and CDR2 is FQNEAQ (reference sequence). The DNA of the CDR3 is TGTGCCAGCAGCTTCATGAAAGGGGGCACAGATACGCAGTATTTT. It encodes CASSFMKGGTDTQYF. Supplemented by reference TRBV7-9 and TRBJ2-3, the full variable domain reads DTGVSQNPRHKITKRGQNVTFRCDPISEHNRLYWYRQTLGQGPEFLTYFQNEAQLEKSRLLSDRFSAERPKGSFSTLEIQRTEQGDSAMYLCASSFMKGGTDTQYFGPGTRLTVL.

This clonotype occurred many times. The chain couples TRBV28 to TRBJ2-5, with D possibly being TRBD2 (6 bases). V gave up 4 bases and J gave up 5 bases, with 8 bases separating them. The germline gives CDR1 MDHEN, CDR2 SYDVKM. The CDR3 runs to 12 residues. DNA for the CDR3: TGTGCCAGCAGTTACGGGAGTGAGACCCAGTACTTC. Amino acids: CASSYGSETQYF.

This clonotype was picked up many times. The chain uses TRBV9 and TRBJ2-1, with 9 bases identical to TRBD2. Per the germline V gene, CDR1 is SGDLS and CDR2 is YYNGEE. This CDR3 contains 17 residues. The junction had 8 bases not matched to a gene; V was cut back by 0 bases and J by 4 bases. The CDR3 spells CASSVDARGGHYNEQFF. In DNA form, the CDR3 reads TGTGCCAGCAGCGTAGACGCGCGGGGGGGACATTACAATGAGCAGTTCTTC.

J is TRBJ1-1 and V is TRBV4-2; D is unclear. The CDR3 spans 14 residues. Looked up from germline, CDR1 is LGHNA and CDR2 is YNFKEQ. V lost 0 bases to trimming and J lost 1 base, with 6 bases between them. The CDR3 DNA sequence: TGTGCCAGCAGCCAAGATGTATGGAACACTGAAGCTTTCTTT. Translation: CASSQDVWNTEAFF.

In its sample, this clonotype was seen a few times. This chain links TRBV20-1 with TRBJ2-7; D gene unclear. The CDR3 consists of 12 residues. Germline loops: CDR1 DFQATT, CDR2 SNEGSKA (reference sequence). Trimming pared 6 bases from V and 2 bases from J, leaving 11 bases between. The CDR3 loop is CSARGDTYEQYF. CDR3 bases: TGCAGTGCCCGTGGTGACACCTACGAGCAGTACTTC.

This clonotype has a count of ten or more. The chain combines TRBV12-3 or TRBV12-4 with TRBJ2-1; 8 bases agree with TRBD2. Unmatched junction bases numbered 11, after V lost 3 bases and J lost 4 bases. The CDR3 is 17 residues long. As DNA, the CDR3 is TGTGCCAGCAGTTTTGCCCCCAGGAAGCGGGAGTACAATGAGCAGTTCTTC. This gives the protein CASSFAPRKREYNEQFF.

This CDR3 reads CASSLGQTSYYNEQFF. The CDR3 nucleotides are TGTGCCAGCAGCCTCGGGCAGACATCCTACTACAATGAGCAGTTCTTC. The V gene is TRBV5-6, the J gene TRBJ2-1; D is ambiguous. Germline-derived CDR1 and CDR2 are SGHDT and YYEEEE. V lost 4 bases, J lost 3 bases, and 17 bases lay in between. CDR3 length: 16 residues.

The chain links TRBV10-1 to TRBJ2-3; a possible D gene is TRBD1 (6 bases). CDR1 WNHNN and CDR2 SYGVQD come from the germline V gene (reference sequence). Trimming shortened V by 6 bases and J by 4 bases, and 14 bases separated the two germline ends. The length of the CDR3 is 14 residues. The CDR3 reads CASSPSQGPDTQYF. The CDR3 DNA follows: TGCGCCAGCAGCCCATCCCAGGGGCCAGATACGCAGTATTTT.

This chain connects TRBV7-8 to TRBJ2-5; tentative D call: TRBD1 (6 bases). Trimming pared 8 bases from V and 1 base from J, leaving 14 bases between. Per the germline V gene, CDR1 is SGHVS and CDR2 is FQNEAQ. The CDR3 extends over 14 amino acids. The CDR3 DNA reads TGTGCCAGCTTCCGTGGGGGCCCCCAAGAGACCCAGTACTTC. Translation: CASFRGGPQETQYF. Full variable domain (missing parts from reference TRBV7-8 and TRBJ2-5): GAGVSQSPRYKVAKRGQDVALRCDPISGHVSLFWYQQALGQGPEFLTYFQNEAQLDKSGLPSDRFFAERPEGSVSTLKIQRTQQEDSAVYLCASFRGGPQETQYFGPGTRLLVL.

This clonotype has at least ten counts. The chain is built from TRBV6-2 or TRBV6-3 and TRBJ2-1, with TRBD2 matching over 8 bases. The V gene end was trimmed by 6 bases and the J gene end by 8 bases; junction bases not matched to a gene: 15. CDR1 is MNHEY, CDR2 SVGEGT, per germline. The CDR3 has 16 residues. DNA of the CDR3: TGTGCCAGCAGCCCGACCGGGAGGGTAGAACTCGATGAGCAGTTCTTC. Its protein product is CASSPTGRVELDEQFF.

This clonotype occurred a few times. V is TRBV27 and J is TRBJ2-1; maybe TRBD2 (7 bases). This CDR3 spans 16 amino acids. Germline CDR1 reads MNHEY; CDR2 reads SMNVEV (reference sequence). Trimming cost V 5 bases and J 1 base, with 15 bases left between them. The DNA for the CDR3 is TGTGCCAGCAGTAATGAAGGGGGGGTTTCCTACAATGAGCAGTTCTTC. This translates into CASSNEGGVSYNEQFF.

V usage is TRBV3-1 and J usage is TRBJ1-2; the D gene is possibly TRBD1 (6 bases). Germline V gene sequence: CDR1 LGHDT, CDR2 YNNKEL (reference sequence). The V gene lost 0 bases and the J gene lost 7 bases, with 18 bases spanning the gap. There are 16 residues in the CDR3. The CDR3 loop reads CASSQDGGQGRGGYTF. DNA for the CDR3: TGTGCCAGCAGCCAAGATGGCGGGCAGGGGCGAGGTGGCTACACCTTC.

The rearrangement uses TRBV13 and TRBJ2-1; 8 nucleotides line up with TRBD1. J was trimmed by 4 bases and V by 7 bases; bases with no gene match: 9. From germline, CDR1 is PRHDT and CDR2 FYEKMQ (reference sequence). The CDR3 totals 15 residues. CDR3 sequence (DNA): TGTGCCAGCACCCAGGGGGCTGTACTTTACAATGAGCAGTTCTTC. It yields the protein CASTQGAVLYNEQFF.

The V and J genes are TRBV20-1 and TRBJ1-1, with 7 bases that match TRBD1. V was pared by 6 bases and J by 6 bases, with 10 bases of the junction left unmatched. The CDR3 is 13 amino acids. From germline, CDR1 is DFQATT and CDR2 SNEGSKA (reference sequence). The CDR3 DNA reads TGCAGTGCGACACAGGGGAGGATAGCTGAAGCTTTCTTT. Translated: CSATQGRIAEAFF.

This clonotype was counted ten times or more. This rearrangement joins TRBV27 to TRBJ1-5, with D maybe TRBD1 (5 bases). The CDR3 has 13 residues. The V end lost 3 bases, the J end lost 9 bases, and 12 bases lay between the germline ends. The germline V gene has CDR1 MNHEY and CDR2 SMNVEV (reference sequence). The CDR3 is CASSFGVGGPQHF. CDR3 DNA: TGTGCCAGCAGTTTTGGAGTGGGGGGGCCCCAGCATTTT.

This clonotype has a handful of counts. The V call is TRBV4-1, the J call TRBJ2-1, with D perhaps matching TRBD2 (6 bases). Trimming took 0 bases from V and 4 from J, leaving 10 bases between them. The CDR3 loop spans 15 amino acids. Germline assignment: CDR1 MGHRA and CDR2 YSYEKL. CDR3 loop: CASSQESSAYNEQFF. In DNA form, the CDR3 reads TGCGCCAGCAGCCAAGAGTCTAGCGCATACAATGAGCAGTTCTTC.

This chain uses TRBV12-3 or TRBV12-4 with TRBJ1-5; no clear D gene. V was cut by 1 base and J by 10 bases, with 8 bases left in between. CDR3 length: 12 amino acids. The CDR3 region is CASSLGYRPQHF. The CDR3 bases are TGTGCCAGCAGTTTAGGGTACCGCCCCCAGCATTTT.

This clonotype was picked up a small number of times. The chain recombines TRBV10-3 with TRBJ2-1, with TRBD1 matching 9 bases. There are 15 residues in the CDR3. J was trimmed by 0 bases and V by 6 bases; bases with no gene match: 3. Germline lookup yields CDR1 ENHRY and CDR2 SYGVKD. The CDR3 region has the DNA TGTGCCATCAGGGGGACAGGGAGCTCCTACAATGAGCAGTTCTTC. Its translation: CAIRGTGSSYNEQFF.

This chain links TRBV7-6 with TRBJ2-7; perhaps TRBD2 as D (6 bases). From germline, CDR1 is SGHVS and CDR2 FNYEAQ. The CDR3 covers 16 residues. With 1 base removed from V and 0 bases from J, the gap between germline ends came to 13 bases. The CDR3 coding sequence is TGTGCCAGCAGCTTAGAGGCTGACGGGAGCTCCTACGAGCAGTACTTC. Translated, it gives CASSLEADGSSYEQYF.

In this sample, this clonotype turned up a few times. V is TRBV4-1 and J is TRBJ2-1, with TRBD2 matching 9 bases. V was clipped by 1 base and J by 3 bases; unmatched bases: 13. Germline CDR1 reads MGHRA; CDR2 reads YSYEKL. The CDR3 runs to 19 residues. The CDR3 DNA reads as TGCGCCAGCAGCCAAGTCCGAAGTATGGGACTAGCCAACTACAATGAGCAGTTCTTC. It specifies CASSQVRSMGLANYNEQFF.